The 22 T cell receptor beta chains presented below share a single source sample, sequenced in a study of cytomegalovirus exposure and HLA in healthy donors. Primers for the PCR totalled 60 Vbeta and 13 Jbeta. Repertoires were generated with immunoSEQ multiplex PCR, while TCRdb's copy carries only in-frame clones and drops some. The sample shows 75,000 to 95,000 clones, 60% to 85% of them seen only once. The sample taken for sequencing was PBMCs. The receptor source for this set is a woman aged 40 to 55 in good health and CMV-seropositive.

The chain recombines TRBV19 with TRBJ2-1, with 13 bases that match TRBD2. Germline assignment: CDR1 LNHDA and CDR2 SQIVND (reference sequence). V lost 6 bases, J lost 8 bases, and 1 base stayed unmatched. The CDR3 extends over 13 amino acids. CDR3 sequence: CASRLAGGHEQFF. The CDR3 DNA reads TGTGCCAGTAGACTAGCGGGAGGGCATGAGCAGTTCTTC.

This clone appeared a single time. The chain uses TRBV19 and TRBJ2-3; tentatively, D is TRBD1 (6 bases). There are 15 residues in the CDR3. Germline values: CDR1 LNHDA, CDR2 SQIVND (reference sequence). Between the trimmed V and J ends, which lost 5 bases and 3 bases, there was a span of 15 bases. CDR3 protein: CASSGRDQGTDTQYF. The CDR3 DNA reads as TGTGCCAGTAGTGGACGGGACCAGGGGACAGATACGCAGTATTTT. Full variable domain (remainder filled in from reference TRBV19 and TRBJ2-3): DGGITQSPKYLFRKEGQNVTLSCEQNLNHDAMYWYRQDPGQGLRLIYYSQIVNDFQKGDIAEGYSVSREKKESFPLTVTSAQKNPTAFYLCASSGRDQGTDTQYFGPGTRLTVL.

The V gene is TRBV5-6, the J gene TRBJ2-5; 11 bases are a match to TRBD1. The DNA end favors TRBJ2-7, so the J call may be wrong. The germline V gene has CDR1 SGHDT and CDR2 YYEEEE. CDR3 length: 14 residues. The DNA of the CDR3 is TGTGCCAGCAGCTTAGGACAGGGGGCCAGCGAGCAGTACTTC. Protein product: CASSLGQGASEQYF.

In regard to this clone: Relative to the germline gene, one junction end is altered; a read error may explain this. The chain carries TRBV7-7 and TRBJ2-5, with D maybe TRBD2 (6 bases). This CDR3 spans 15 amino acids. Germline values: CDR1 SSHAT, CDR2 FNYEAQ (reference sequence). The CDR3 sequence is CASSLAWGLQETQYF. The DNA for the CDR3 is TGTGCTAGCAGCTTAGCTTGGGGACTGCAAGAGACCCAGTACTTC.

About this clone itself: Other DNA variants within this sample encode the same CDR3. CDR3 in amino acids: CSVRDSLNTEAFF. The CDR3, as DNA: TGCAGCGTTCGCGACAGCCTGAACACTGAAGCTTTCTTT. The rearrangement links TRBV29-1 to TRBJ1-1; D is perhaps TRBD1 (5 bases). V lost 5 bases, J lost 0 bases, and 10 bases lay in between. The CDR3 is 13 amino acids. Germline assignment: CDR1 SQVTM and CDR2 ANQGSEA.

This clone was seen once. The chain joins TRBV15 to TRBJ2-4; D call uncertain. This CDR3 spans 14 amino acids. From germline, CDR1 is LNHNV and CDR2 YYDKDF (reference sequence). Deletions cut 3 bases from V and 8 bases from J, with 14 bases between. The CDR3 coding sequence is TGTGCCACCAGCAGTCCCCCCATCCGGGACATTCAGTACTTC. This translates into CATSSPPIRDIQYF.

The sample holds one count of this clone. This rearrangement joins TRBV27 to TRBJ1-1; D ambiguous. V dropped 3 bases and J dropped 7 bases, with 15 bases sitting between them. Germline CDR1 is MNHEY and CDR2 is SMNVEV (reference sequence). The CDR3 loop spans 14 amino acids. In DNA form, the CDR3 reads TGTGCCAGCAGTTTCCGGGAGAGAGTCAGTGAAGCTTTCTTT. This sequence encodes CASSFRERVSEAFF.

The chain joins TRBV6-6 to TRBJ2-7, with 10 bases that match TRBD1. The V gene's germline CDR1 is MNHNY and CDR2 SVGAGI (reference sequence). V lost 6 bases and J lost 6; bases outside the gene matches: 11. The CDR3 sequence is 15 residues long. The CDR3: CASRPDRGQFSEQYF. The DNA for the CDR3 is TGTGCCAGCAGACCCGACAGGGGGCAATTCTCCGAGCAGTACTTC.

This chain uses TRBV27 with TRBJ1-5; D perhaps matches TRBD1 (5 bases). Trimming left V 5 bases short and J 0 bases short, with 8 bases between. The germline V gene encodes CDR1 MNHEY and CDR2 SMNVEV (reference sequence). The CDR3 is made up of 14 amino acids. The DNA for the CDR3 is TGTGCCAGCAGTACGACAGATAGCAATCAGCCCCAGCATTTT. Its protein is CASSTTDSNQPQHF.

This clone has a single count. V and J are TRBV27 and TRBJ2-1, with 7 bases identical to TRBD2. The CDR3 totals 16 residues. V was clipped by 7 bases and J by 9 bases; unmatched bases: 18. From germline, CDR1 is MNHEY and CDR2 SMNVEV (reference sequence). The CDR3 DNA is TGTGCCAGCAACCTACGACTAGCAGGGTCGTCCCGTGAGCAGTTCTTC. Its translation: CASNLRLAGSSREQFF.

The V call is TRBV6-1, the J call TRBJ2-1; D perhaps matches TRBD2 (6 bases). Trimming shortened V by 7 bases and J by 8 bases, and 15 bases separated the two germline ends. Looked up from germline, CDR1 is MNHNS and CDR2 is SASEGT. The CDR3 totals 13 residues. CDR3 in DNA: TGTGCCAGCATCCAGGAGGGGATCCATGAGCAGTTCTTC. Translated, it gives CASIQEGIHEQFF.

The gene calls are TRBV6-5 and TRBJ1-1, with no clear D. The CDR3 covers 16 residues. Trimming stripped 0 bases from V and 2 bases from J, with 13 bases between. Germline V gene lookup returns CDR1 MNHEY and CDR2 SVGAGI. The chain's CDR3 is CASSYSGRTLNTEAFF. The CDR3 bases are TGTGCCAGCAGTTACTCTGGGAGGACCCTCAACACTGAAGCTTTCTTT.

This chain joins TRBV2 and TRBJ1-2, with D possibly being TRBD1 (6 bases). There are 14 residues in the CDR3. Trimming left V 8 bases short and J 6 bases short, with 19 bases between. CDR1 is SNHLY, CDR2 FYNNEI, per germline. The CDR3 is CASSLRDTPDGYTF. CDR3 sequence (DNA): TGTGCCAGCTCCCTCCGGGACACCCCGGATGGCTACACCTTC.

The rearrangement uses TRBV25-1 and TRBJ1-1; a weak D match, TRBD1 (6 bases). This CDR3 region has 13 residues. V lost 6 bases and J 2 bases, leaving 10 bases between the germline ends. Germline V gives CDR1 MGHDK, CDR2 SYGVNS. CDR3: CASRGAVNTEAFF. The CDR3 DNA reads as TGTGCCAGCAGGGGGGCAGTTAACACTGAAGCTTTCTTT.

The rearrangement uses TRBV19 and TRBJ2-3, with TRBD1 identical over 7 bases. J gave up 8 bases and V 0 bases, and 14 bases lay outside the gene matches. The CDR3 covers 17 residues. From germline, CDR1 is LNHDA and CDR2 SQIVND (reference sequence). The CDR3 sequence: CASSIEPGPYRGPTQYF. The CDR3 DNA follows: TGTGCCAGTAGTATAGAACCGGGACCGTACAGGGGTCCTACGCAGTATTTT.

In this sample, this clone turned up a few times. The gene calls are TRBV29-1 and TRBJ1-1; D may be TRBD1 (6 bases). Trimming stripped 7 bases from V and 0 bases from J, with 12 bases between. The length of the CDR3 is 13 residues. Germline-derived CDR1 and CDR2 are SQVTM and ANQGSEA. The CDR3 loop reads CSASRGLNTEAFF. The CDR3 DNA is TGCAGCGCCAGCAGGGGCCTGAACACTGAAGCTTTCTTT. The complete variable domain, with remaining parts taken from reference TRBV29-1 and TRBJ1-1, reads SAVISQKPSRDICQRGTSLTIQCQVDSQVTMMFWYRQQPGQSLTLIATANQGSEATYESGFVIDKFPISRPNLTFSTLTVSNMSPEDSSIYLCSASRGLNTEAFFGQGTRLTVV.

This clone was seen only once. The gene calls are TRBV11-3 and TRBJ2-7; 9 bases align to TRBD2. Germline lookup yields CDR1 SGHNT and CDR2 YENEEA. After removal of 2 bases from V and 4 bases from J, the junction contained 6 bases not matched to a gene. This CDR3 contains 15 residues. DNA of the CDR3: TGTGCCAGCAGCTTATCGGTAACTAGCGGGTACGAGCAGTACTTC. This codes for CASSLSVTSGYEQYF.

The V gene is TRBV5-1, the J gene TRBJ2-2; 7 bases are a match to TRBD1. Per the germline V gene, CDR1 is SGHRS and CDR2 is YFSETQ. The CDR3 is 15 residues long. The trim removed 0 bases at V and 4 bases at J, leaving 3 bases unmatched. The CDR3, as DNA: TGCGCCAGCAGCTTGGTACAGGGGATCACCGGGGAGCTGTTTTTT. As protein: CASSLVQGITGELFF.

The J gene is TRBJ2-1, the V gene TRBV11-2, with 7 bases that match TRBD2. The CDR3 length is 13 residues. After removal of 0 bases from V and 10 bases from J, the junction contained 3 bases not matched to a gene. Germline lookup yields CDR1 SGHAT and CDR2 FQNNGV. The CDR3 bases are TGTGCCAGCAGCTTAGATCCCGGGAGGGAGCAGTTCTTC. Translation: CASSLDPGREQFF.

The chain employs TRBV19 and TRBJ2-7; D unresolved. Germline V CDR1 and CDR2: LNHDA, SQIVND (reference sequence). The CDR3 runs to 13 residues. V was cut by 3 bases and J by 4 bases, with 10 bases left in between. The CDR3 is CASSISGVYEQYF. DNA for the CDR3: TGTGCCAGTAGTATTTCGGGTGTGTACGAGCAGTACTTC.

This sequence joins TRBV5-1 and TRBJ2-7, with 9 bases fitting TRBD1. The CDR3 has 14 residues. Germline assignment: CDR1 SGHRS and CDR2 YFSETQ. Unmatched junction bases numbered 7, after V lost 5 bases and J lost 4 bases. Here the CDR3 DNA reads TGCGCCAGCAGTTTACTACAGGGGGCATACGAGCAGTACTTC. Amino acid sequence: CASSLLQGAYEQYF.

The chain employs TRBV6-5 and TRBJ1-1; TRBD1 aligns across 9 bases. The CDR3 is made up of 14 amino acids. J lost 0 bases, V lost 10 bases, and 6 bases had no gene match. In germline, CDR1 is MNHEY, CDR2 SVGAGI. The CDR3 coding sequence is TGTGCCATAAAACAGGGGGCTTTGAACACTGAAGCTTTCTTT. It specifies CAIKQGALNTEAFF.